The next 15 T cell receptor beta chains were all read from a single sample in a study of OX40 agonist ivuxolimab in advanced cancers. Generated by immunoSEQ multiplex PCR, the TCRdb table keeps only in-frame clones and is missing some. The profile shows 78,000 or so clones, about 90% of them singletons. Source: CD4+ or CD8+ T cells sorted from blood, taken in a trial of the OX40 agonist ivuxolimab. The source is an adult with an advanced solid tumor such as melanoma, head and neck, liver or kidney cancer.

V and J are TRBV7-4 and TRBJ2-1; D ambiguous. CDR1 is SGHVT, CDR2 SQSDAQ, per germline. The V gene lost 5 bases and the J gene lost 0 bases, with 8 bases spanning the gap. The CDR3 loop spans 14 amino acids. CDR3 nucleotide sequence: TGTGCCAGCAGCGGGAAGAGCTCCTACAATGAGCAGTTCTTC. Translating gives CASSGKSSYNEQFF. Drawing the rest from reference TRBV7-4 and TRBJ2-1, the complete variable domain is GAGVSQSPRYKVAKRGRDVALRCDSISGHVTLYWYRQTLGQGSEVLTYSQSDAQRDKSGRPSGRFSAERPERSVSTLKIQRTEQGDSAVYLCASSGKSSYNEQFFGPGTRLTVL.

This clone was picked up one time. The CDR3 nucleotides read TGCGCCAGCAGCCATGAGGACGGCTATTTCACTGAAGCTTTCTTT. Residues: CASSHEDGYFTEAFF. This chain uses TRBV4-1 with TRBJ1-1; the D is unclear. Deletions cut 3 bases from V and 4 bases from J, with 15 bases between. CDR1 is MGHRA and CDR2 is YSYEKL in the germline V gene. This CDR3 is 15 amino acids long.

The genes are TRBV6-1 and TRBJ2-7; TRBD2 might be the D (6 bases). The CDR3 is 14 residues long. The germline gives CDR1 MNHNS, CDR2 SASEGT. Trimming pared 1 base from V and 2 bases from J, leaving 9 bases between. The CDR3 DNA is TGTGCCAGCAGTGAAGACGGGGAGGCCTACGAGCAGTACTTC. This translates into CASSEDGEAYEQYF.

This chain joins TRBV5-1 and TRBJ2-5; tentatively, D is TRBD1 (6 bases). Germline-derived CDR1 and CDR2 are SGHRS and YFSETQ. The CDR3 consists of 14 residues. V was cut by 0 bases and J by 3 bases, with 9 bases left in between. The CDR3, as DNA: TGCGCCAGCAGCTTGGTAGGGACAAAAGAGACCCAGTACTTC. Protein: CASSLVGTKETQYF.

The CDR3 region has the DNA TGTGCCAGCAGCTTGGTGGGGACCCCGTGGTTCTTC. It codes for CASSLVGTPWFF. This chain connects TRBV5-6 to TRBJ2-1; D might be TRBD1 or TRBD2, each matching 5 bases. This CDR3 has 12 amino acids. Germline V gene lookup returns CDR1 SGHDT and CDR2 YYEEEE. V dropped 0 bases and J dropped 15 bases, with 13 bases sitting between them.

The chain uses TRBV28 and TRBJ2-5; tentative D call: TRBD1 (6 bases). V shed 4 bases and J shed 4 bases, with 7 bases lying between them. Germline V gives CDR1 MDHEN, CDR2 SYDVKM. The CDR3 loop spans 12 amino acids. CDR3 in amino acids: CASSWGPETQYF. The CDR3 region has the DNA TGTGCCAGCAGTTGGGGGCCAGAGACCCAGTACTTC.

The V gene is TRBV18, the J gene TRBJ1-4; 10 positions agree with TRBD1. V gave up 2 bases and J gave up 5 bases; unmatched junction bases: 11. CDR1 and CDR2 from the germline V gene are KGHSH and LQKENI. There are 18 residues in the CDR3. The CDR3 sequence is CASSPTGQGIIPNEKLFF. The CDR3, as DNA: TGTGCCAGCTCACCAACGGGACAGGGGATTATCCCAAATGAAAAACTGTTTTTT.

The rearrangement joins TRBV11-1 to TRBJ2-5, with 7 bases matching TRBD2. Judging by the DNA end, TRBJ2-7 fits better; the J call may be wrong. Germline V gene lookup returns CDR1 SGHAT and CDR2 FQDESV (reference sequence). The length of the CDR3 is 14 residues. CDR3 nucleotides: TGTGCCAGCAGCTGGGGAGGGAAGGACTACGAGCAGTACTTC. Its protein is CASSWGGKDYEQYF.

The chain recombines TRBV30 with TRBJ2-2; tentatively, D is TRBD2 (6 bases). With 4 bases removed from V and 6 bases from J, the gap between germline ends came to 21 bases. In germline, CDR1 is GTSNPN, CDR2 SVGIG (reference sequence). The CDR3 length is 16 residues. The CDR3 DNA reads TGTGCCTGGACCCCCCTCGGGGGAGTACGGGCCGGGGAGCTGTTTTTT. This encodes CAWTPLGGVRAGELFF.

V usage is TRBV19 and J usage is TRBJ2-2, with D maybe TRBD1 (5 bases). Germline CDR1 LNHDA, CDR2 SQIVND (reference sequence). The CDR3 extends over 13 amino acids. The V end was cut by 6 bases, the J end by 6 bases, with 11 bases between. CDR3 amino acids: CASRQRGAGELFF. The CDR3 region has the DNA TGTGCCAGTAGACAAAGGGGTGCCGGGGAGCTGTTTTTT.

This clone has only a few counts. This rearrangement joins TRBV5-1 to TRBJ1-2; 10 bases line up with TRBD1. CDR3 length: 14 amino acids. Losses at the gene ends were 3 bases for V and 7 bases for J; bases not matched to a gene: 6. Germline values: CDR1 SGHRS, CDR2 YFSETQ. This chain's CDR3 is CASSWGDRGRGYTF. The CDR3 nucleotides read TGCGCCAGCAGCTGGGGGGACAGGGGTCGTGGCTACACCTTC.

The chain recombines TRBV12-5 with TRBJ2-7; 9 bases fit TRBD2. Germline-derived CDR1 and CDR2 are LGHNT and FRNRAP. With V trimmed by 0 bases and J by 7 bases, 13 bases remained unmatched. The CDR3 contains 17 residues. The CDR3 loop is CASGLVGLAGPLGEQYF. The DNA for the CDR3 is TGTGCTAGTGGTTTGGTTGGGCTAGCGGGGCCCTTGGGGGAGCAGTACTTC.

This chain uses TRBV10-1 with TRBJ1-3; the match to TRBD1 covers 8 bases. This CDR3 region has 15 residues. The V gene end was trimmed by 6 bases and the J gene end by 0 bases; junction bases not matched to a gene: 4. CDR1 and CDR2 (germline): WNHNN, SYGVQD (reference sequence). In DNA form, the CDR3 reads TGCGCCAGCAGGACAGGGGCTGTCTCTGGAAACACCATATATTTT. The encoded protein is CASRTGAVSGNTIYF.

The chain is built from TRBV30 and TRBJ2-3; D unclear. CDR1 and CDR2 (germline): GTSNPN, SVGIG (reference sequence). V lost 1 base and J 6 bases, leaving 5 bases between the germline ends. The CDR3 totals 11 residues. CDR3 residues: CAWSEADTQYF. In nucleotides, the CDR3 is TGTGCCTGGAGTGAGGCGGATACGCAGTATTTT.

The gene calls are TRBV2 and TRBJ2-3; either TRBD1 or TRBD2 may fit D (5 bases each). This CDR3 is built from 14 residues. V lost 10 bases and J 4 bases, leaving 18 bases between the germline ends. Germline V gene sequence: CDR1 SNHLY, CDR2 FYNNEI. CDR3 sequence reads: CATSRVRASDTQYF. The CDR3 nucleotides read TGTGCCACCAGCAGGGTGCGGGCCTCAGATACGCAGTATTTT.